Below are 24 T cell receptor beta chains sequenced from a single sample in a study of blood T cell repertoires in COVID-19. The assay was immunoSEQ multiplex PCR, and TCRdb's table has in-frame clones only and misses some. Of 130,000 or so clones listed, 80% to 85% are singletons. Sample: peripheral blood. These receptors were collected from a man aged 25 to 40 with COVID-19, enrolled during active disease.

This clone was observed once. The genes are TRBV29-1 and TRBJ2-3, with 11 nucleotides matching TRBD2. Trimming cost V 6 bases and J 3 bases; bases outside gene matches: 11. The CDR3 has 16 residues. Germline-derived CDR1 and CDR2 are SQVTM and ANQGSEA. CDR3 protein: CSVAREPSGRTDTQYF. The CDR3 DNA reads TGCAGCGTGGCCAGAGAGCCTAGCGGGAGGACAGATACGCAGTATTTT.

In DNA, the CDR3 is TGTGCCAGCAGCCAAGAAGTTGGGACAGGGGGCGGCTACACCTTC. Its protein product is CASSQEVGTGGGYTF. V gene TRBV4-2 combines with J gene TRBJ1-2; TRBD1 agrees at 12 bases. CDR3 length: 15 amino acids. The germline V gene encodes CDR1 LGHNA and CDR2 YNFKEQ. Trimming cost V 0 bases and J 8 bases; bases outside gene matches: 4.

V gene TRBV18 combines with J gene TRBJ2-2, with a tentative D call TRBD1 (6 bases). The CDR3 has 17 amino acids. V was trimmed by 0 bases and J by 0 bases, leaving 11 bases between them. Germline loops: CDR1 KGHSH, CDR2 LQKENI. The CDR3 spells CASSPPRGSSNTGELFF. Here the CDR3 DNA reads TGTGCCAGCTCACCACCTAGGGGGAGCTCGAACACCGGGGAGCTGTTTTTT.

This clone was detected only once. V is TRBV5-1 and J is TRBJ1-2; 7 bases agree with TRBD1. Per the germline V gene, CDR1 is SGHRS and CDR2 is YFSETQ. This CDR3 region has 13 residues. The V segment lost 0 bases and the J segment 5 bases; nucleotides outside the gene matches: 1. CDR3 sequence reads: CASSLARGYGYTF. In DNA form, the CDR3 reads TGCGCCAGCAGCTTGGCCAGGGGGTATGGCTACACCTTC.

Only a few counts were recorded for this clone. V usage is TRBV5-4 and J usage is TRBJ1-1, with D hard to call. V was pared by 0 bases and J by 4 bases, with 10 bases between. This CDR3 comprises 14 residues. Germline CDR1 SGHNT, CDR2 YYREEE (reference sequence). The CDR3 spells CASSLDIGSTEAFF. The CDR3 nucleotides read TGTGCCAGCAGCTTGGATATCGGGAGCACTGAAGCTTTCTTT.

This clone was detected a few times. The genes are TRBV2 and TRBJ2-1; 7 bases are shared with TRBD2. Germline CDR1 SNHLY, CDR2 FYNNEI. The J segment lost 8 bases and the V segment lost 1 base, leaving 8 bases of the junction unmatched. This CDR3 is built from 15 residues. For the CDR3, the DNA is TGTGCCAGCAGTGAAGGTGGCGGGAGATCAGATGAGCAGTTCTTC. Its translation is CASSEGGGRSDEQFF.

In this sample, this clone turned up once. V gene TRBV9 combines with J gene TRBJ1-2; 9 bases match TRBD1. The J segment lost 5 bases and the V segment lost 3 bases, leaving 5 bases of the junction unmatched. In germline, CDR1 is SGDLS, CDR2 YYNGEE. This CDR3 region has 14 residues. In DNA form, the CDR3 reads TGTGCCAGCAGCGCCCGGACAGGGGCGTATGGCTACACCTTC. This codes for CASSARTGAYGYTF.

The chain has TRBV5-4 and TRBJ2-2; possible D gene TRBD2, 6 bases. Germline V gene lookup returns CDR1 SGHNT and CDR2 YYREEE (reference sequence). Trimming shortened V by 4 bases and J by 4 bases, and 20 bases separated the two germline ends. The CDR3 covers 17 residues. The CDR3 DNA is TGTGCCAGCAGCCCGTCCCCGACTAGGGCAGCCACCGGGGAGCTGTTTTTT. As protein: CASSPSPTRAATGELFF.

This chain connects TRBV11-2 to TRBJ1-1; D is undetermined. V dropped 0 bases and J dropped 4 bases, with 12 bases sitting between them. This CDR3 comprises 15 residues. Germline CDR1 is SGHAT and CDR2 is FQNNGV. CDR3: CASSLEVGGGTEAFF. In DNA, the CDR3 is TGTGCCAGCAGCTTAGAGGTGGGTGGAGGCACTGAAGCTTTCTTT.

This clone was counted once. V is TRBV2 and J is TRBJ1-1; D may be TRBD1 (6 bases). The CDR3 loop spans 13 amino acids. The V gene's germline CDR1 is SNHLY and CDR2 FYNNEI. Trimming pared 5 bases from V and 6 bases from J, leaving 13 bases between. The CDR3 region has the DNA TGTGCCAGCAGTCAACAGGGAGTGTCTGAAGCTTTCTTT. Translating it yields CASSQQGVSEAFF.

V and J are TRBV11-2 and TRBJ2-7; 8 positions match TRBD1. The CDR3 sequence is 17 residues long. Trimming at V came to 4 bases and at J to 0 bases, leaving 11 bases not matched to a gene. Germline V gene data show CDR1 as SGHAT and CDR2 as FQNNGV. The CDR3 loop reads CASSSLQRQGSSYEQYF. The CDR3 DNA follows: TGTGCCAGCAGCTCCCTCCAAAGACAGGGGAGCTCCTACGAGCAGTACTTC.

The V gene is TRBV25-1, the J gene TRBJ2-6; 7 bases line up with TRBD1. The V and J ends lost 4 bases and 2 bases, in that order; junction bases with no gene match: 5. The CDR3 totals 16 residues. Germline V gene sequence: CDR1 MGHDK, CDR2 SYGVNS. This CDR3 is CASSGGTVAGANVLTF. DNA of the CDR3: TGTGCCAGCAGTGGGGGGACAGTAGCTGGGGCCAACGTCCTGACTTTC.

This chain joins TRBV6-1 and TRBJ2-3; no definite D call. The CDR3 runs 13 residues. Germline CDR1 and CDR2: MNHNS and SASEGT. Deletions cut 2 bases from V and 1 base from J, with 4 bases between. CDR3 coding DNA: TGTGCCAGCAGTGAATCAGGCACAGATACGCAGTATTTT. Its translation is CASSESGTDTQYF.

This chain joins TRBV28 and TRBJ2-1, with TRBD2 matching over 9 bases. Germline V CDR1 and CDR2: MDHEN, SYDVKM. The CDR3 consists of 14 residues. V lost 3 bases to trimming and J lost 9 bases; unmatched junction nucleotides: 6. CDR3: CASSFAGGVVEQFF. The DNA for the CDR3 is TGTGCCAGCAGTTTTGCGGGGGGGGTTGTTGAGCAGTTCTTC.

The V gene is TRBV28, the J gene TRBJ2-7, with 9 nucleotides matching TRBD2. From germline, CDR1 is MDHEN and CDR2 SYDVKM. This CDR3 spans 14 amino acids. Trimming took 6 bases from V and 0 from J; bases not matched to a gene: 3. This chain's CDR3 is CASRYSGSSYEQYF. DNA of the CDR3: TGTGCCAGCAGGTATAGCGGGAGCTCCTACGAGCAGTACTTC.

The chain joins TRBV24-1 to TRBJ2-3; 8 bases align to TRBD2. Germline assignment: CDR1 KGHDR and CDR2 SFDVKD. The CDR3 length is 14 residues. The V and J ends lost 10 bases and 2 bases, in that order; junction bases with no gene match: 7. The CDR3 region is CATWSGGITDTQYF. CDR3 sequence (DNA): TGTGCCACTTGGTCGGGGGGGATCACAGATACGCAGTATTTT.

This clone was observed a few times. V and J are TRBV4-1 and TRBJ1-2; 7 bases line up with TRBD1. Germline CDR1 MGHRA, CDR2 YSYEKL. There are 15 residues in the CDR3. With V trimmed by 4 bases and J by 7 bases, 12 bases remained unmatched. The CDR3 bases are TGCGCCAGCAGCCGACAGGGTGGAGTTCTAGGTGGCTACACCTTC. It is translated as CASSRQGGVLGGYTF.

CDR3 bases: TGTGCCAGCAGTGAACAGTACACAGATACGCAGTATTTT. This codes for CASSEQYTDTQYF. V and J are TRBV6-1 and TRBJ2-3; D is uncertain. In germline, CDR1 is MNHNS, CDR2 SASEGT. V was pared by 2 bases and J by 2 bases, with 5 bases between. CDR3 size: 13 residues.

This clone was counted ten times or more. The rearrangement links TRBV11-2 to TRBJ2-1, with a tentative D call TRBD2 (5 bases). V gave up 5 bases and J gave up 8 bases, with 10 bases separating them. The CDR3 totals 12 residues. Germline V gives CDR1 SGHAT, CDR2 FQNNGV. For the CDR3, the DNA is TGTGCCAGCAGCCCCCGGGGAGATGAGCAGTTCTTC. Residues: CASSPRGDEQFF.

The chain recombines TRBV18 with TRBJ2-7, with 11 bases aligning to TRBD1. The CDR3 is made up of 15 amino acids. Germline-derived CDR1 and CDR2 are KGHSH and LQKENI. V shed 6 bases, J shed 2 bases, and the junction held 6 bases outside the gene matches. The CDR3 DNA reads as TGTGCCAGCTCCTTACCGGGACAGGGGGCCTACGAGCAGTACTTC. Residues: CASSLPGQGAYEQYF.

V is TRBV2 and J is TRBJ1-2; 9 bases are a match to TRBD1. From germline, CDR1 is SNHLY and CDR2 FYNNEI. The CDR3 extends over 18 amino acids. Unmatched junction bases numbered 12, after V lost 2 bases and J lost 2 bases. CDR3 amino acids: CASSERTGDIGGNYGYTF. The CDR3 DNA reads as TGTGCCAGCAGTGAACGGACAGGGGACATTGGGGGGAACTATGGCTACACCTTC.

This chain joins TRBV3-1 (or the pseudogene TRBV3-2) and TRBJ1-6; D is possibly TRBD1 (6 bases). Germline V gene sequence: CDR1 LGHDT, CDR2 YNNKEL (reference sequence). The V gene lost 5 bases and the J gene lost 5 bases, with 19 bases spanning the gap. The CDR3 extends over 17 amino acids. CDR3 in amino acids: CASSVRTDKGDNSPLHF. CDR3 nucleotide sequence: TGTGCCAGCAGCGTAAGGACGGACAAGGGGGATAATTCACCCCTCCACTTT.

This clone was seen a handful of times. This CDR3 is CASSLLPRGEQYF. The CDR3 DNA follows: TGTGCCAGCAGCTTGCTACCACGGGGGGAGCAGTACTTC. The rearrangement uses TRBV7-3 and TRBJ2-7; D might be TRBD2 (6 bases). CDR1 is SGHTA and CDR2 is FQGTGA in the germline V gene. This CDR3 is 13 amino acids long. The V and J ends lost 3 bases and 7 bases respectively, with 13 bases between them.

This sequence joins TRBV30 and TRBJ2-7; D unresolved. Germline assignment: CDR1 GTSNPN and CDR2 SVGIG (reference sequence). Trimming cost V 3 bases and J 9 bases, with 12 bases left between them. This CDR3 comprises 11 residues. CDR3 DNA: TGTGCCTGGAGCGCCCTCCTCGGGCAGTACTTC. Encoded protein: CAWSALLGQYF.